This T cell receptor (beta chain) was documented in a study of CD8 T cells in ankylosing spondylitis (dated by TCRdb to 2015 to 2018). For the study in its entirety: To find TCR variants linked to disease, the study profiled T cell receptor beta repertoires in ankylosing spondylitis patients and healthy donors. Peripheral blood was sampled, and synovial fluid was also collected from ankylosing spondylitis patients. The whole study cohort included roughly 110 healthy donors and 20 to 30 ankylosing spondylitis patients.

Paper-wide results and their limitations: The disease-linked clones showed a CD8+ phenotype and occurred at relatively low frequencies in peripheral blood. Some of the motif variants had been reported before in the synovial fluid and blood of reactive arthritis patients, a finding that suggests common disease-initiation mechanisms. A TCR beta motif of several highly homologous amino acid variants appeared characteristic of blood from ankylosing spondylitis patients. Significant enrichment of the disease-linked clones was reported in matched synovial fluid samples from ankylosing spondylitis patients.

Turning to this clonotype: What this receptor recognizes is not known. No clone much larger than this one lies a single base away; base qualities are absent.

TCRdb records Illumina HiSeq 2500 as the sequencer. Quantitative 5'-RACE with molecular barcodes was used to prepare TCR beta libraries. Per the authors' processing: Disease-linked TCR variants were identified with a new computational method built on a probabilistic model of VDJ rearrangement. Clones were called with MiXCR by TCRdb after fastp trimmed the public reads at Q25, and only in-frame beta chains were retained. When rows share a CDR3 protein, they turn into one entry using the most common DNA and genes. The V and J calls follow TCRdb's processing rather than the paper's. For this sample there are almost 400,000 distinct CDR3 sequences; 20% to 25% appear just once. About 16% of the sample is in the top ten clones. From cysteine to phenylalanine, the CDR3 is 16 amino acids long. Just CDR3 DNA is preserved here, 48 bases in frame from base 1. Based on the germline V gene, the CDR1 and CDR2 sequences are SQVTM and ANQGSEA. Trimming takes 0 bases from V and 0 bases from J, and the germline ends sit 13 bases apart.

The sequence came from a male donor with ankylosing spondylitis. The V and J segments used are TRBV29-1 and TRBJ2-3; there is no confident call for the D gene. Sequencing used blood, either unsorted or a sorted T cell fraction (not recorded which). The CDR3 protein: CSVEDGRGSSTDTQYF. The DNA reads TGCAGCGTTGAAGATGGGCGCGGTTCTAGCACAGATACGCAGTATTTT.